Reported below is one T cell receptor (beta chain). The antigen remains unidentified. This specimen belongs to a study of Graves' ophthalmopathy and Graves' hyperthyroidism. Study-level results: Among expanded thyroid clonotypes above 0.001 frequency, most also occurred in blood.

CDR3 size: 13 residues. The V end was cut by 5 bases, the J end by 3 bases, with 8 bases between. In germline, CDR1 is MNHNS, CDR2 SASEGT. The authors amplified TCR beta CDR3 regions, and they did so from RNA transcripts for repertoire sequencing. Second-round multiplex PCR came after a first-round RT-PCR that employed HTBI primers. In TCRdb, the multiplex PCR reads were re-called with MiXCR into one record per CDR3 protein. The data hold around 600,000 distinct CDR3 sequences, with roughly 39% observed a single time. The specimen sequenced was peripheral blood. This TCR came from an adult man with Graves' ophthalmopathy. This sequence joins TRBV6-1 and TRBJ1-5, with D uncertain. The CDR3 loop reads CASSYGTNQPQHF. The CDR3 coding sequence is TGTGCCAGCAGTTACGGCACCAATCAGCCCCAGCATTTT.